A single sample is the source of the 9 T cell receptor beta chains below, sequenced in a study of blood T cell repertoires in COVID-19. Method: immunoSEQ multiplex PCR; TCRdb's copy keeps in-frame clones and lacks some. The sample contains some 150,000 clones, about 85% of which appear only once. Source material: peripheral blood. The receptors originated from a woman aged 60-75 years with active or convalescent COVID-19.

This chain uses TRBV4-1 with TRBJ2-4; 10 bases are shared with TRBD2. The CDR3 is 15 residues long. Germline CDR1 MGHRA, CDR2 YSYEKL. V trimming: 2 bases; J trimming: 7 bases; junction bases outside the gene matches: 5. The CDR3 DNA sequence: TGCGCCAGCAGCCAACCACTAGCGGGGCGGAACATTCAGTACTTC. Translation: CASSQPLAGRNIQYF.

The chain couples TRBV18 to TRBJ2-7, with TRBD1 identical over 12 bases. This CDR3 has 15 residues. Unmatched junction bases numbered 4, after V lost 0 bases and J lost 7 bases. Germline loops: CDR1 KGHSH, CDR2 LQKENI. Here the CDR3 DNA reads TGTGCCAGCTCACCACCGGGACAGGGGGCAGGGGAGCAGTACTTC. Its translation: CASSPPGQGAGEQYF.

The V call is TRBV18, the J call TRBJ2-7; D might be TRBD2 (5 bases). CDR1 is KGHSH and CDR2 is LQKENI in the germline V gene. Trimming pared 2 bases from V and 0 bases from J, leaving 14 bases between. This CDR3 has 16 amino acids. As DNA, the CDR3 is TGTGCCAGCTCACCAAATACTAGGTCCCTCTCCTACGAGCAGTACTTC. Protein: CASSPNTRSLSYEQYF.

The chain joins TRBV29-1 to TRBJ1-5; D gene unclear. In germline, CDR1 is SQVTM, CDR2 ANQGSEA. The CDR3 totals 13 residues. V was shortened by 6 bases and J by 4 bases, with 13 bases between the two germline ends. The CDR3 DNA reads TGCAGCGTCCAGATCAACACGAATCAGCCCCAGCATTTT. Protein sequence: CSVQINTNQPQHF.

J is TRBJ2-3 and V is TRBV5-1; the match to TRBD2 covers 11 bases. Germline CDR1 is SGHRS and CDR2 is YFSETQ. V shed 0 bases and J 4 bases; nucleotides not matched to a gene: 10. The CDR3 length is 18 residues. The CDR3, as DNA: TGCGCCAGCAGCTTGGGGCTTCTAGCGGGGGGCCTGTCAGATACGCAGTATTTT. Translation: CASSLGLLAGGLSDTQYF.

This chain connects TRBV5-1 to TRBJ2-1; D not certain. This CDR3 comprises 15 residues. CDR1 and CDR2 (germline): SGHRS, YFSETQ. The V end lost 0 bases, the J end lost 0 bases, and 7 bases lay between the germline ends. DNA of the CDR3: TGCGCCAGCAGCTTGGCACCTAGCTCCTACAATGAGCAGTTCTTC. Translated: CASSLAPSSYNEQFF.

In this sample, this clone turned up a few times. The rearrangement links TRBV24-1 to TRBJ2-3, with TRBD1 matching 8 bases. Germline V gene data show CDR1 as KGHDR and CDR2 as SFDVKD. The CDR3 spans 21 residues. The trim removed 2 bases at V and 1 base at J, leaving 19 bases unmatched. The CDR3 DNA follows: TGTGCCACCAGTGATTCCTCCCGGGACAGGCTCCCAAAAAGTTGCACAGATACGCAGTATTTT. Translation gives CATSDSSRDRLPKSCTDTQYF.

The J gene is TRBJ2-1, the V gene TRBV9; 9 nucleotides match TRBD2. Germline loops: CDR1 SGDLS, CDR2 YYNGEE. This CDR3 is built from 14 residues. V lost 4 bases and J lost 9; bases outside the gene matches: 8. The DNA for the CDR3 is TGTGCCAGCAGCCCGGGACTAGCATTTGGTGAGCAGTTCTTC. This translates into CASSPGLAFGEQFF.

J is TRBJ2-2 and V is TRBV9; D is unresolved. This CDR3 region has 14 residues. Trimming stripped 0 bases from V and 2 bases from J, with 5 bases between. The V gene's germline CDR1 is SGDLS and CDR2 YYNGEE. In DNA, the CDR3 is TGTGCCAGCAGCGTAGTCTCCAACACCGGGGAGCTGTTTTTT. Its translation: CASSVVSNTGELFF.